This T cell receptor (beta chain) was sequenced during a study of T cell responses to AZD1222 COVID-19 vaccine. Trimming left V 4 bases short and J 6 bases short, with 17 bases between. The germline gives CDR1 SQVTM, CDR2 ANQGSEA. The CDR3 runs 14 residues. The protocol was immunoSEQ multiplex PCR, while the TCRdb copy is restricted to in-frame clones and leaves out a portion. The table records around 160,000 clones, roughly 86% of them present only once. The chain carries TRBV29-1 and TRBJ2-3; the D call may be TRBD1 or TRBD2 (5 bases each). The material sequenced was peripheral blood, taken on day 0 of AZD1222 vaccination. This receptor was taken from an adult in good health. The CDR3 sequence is CSVVARGDGDTQYF. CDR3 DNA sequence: TGCAGCGTTGTCGCAAGGGGAGATGGGGATACGCAGTATTTT.